These T cell receptor beta chains were read from a single sample in a study of patients and donors after allogeneic stem cell transplantation. TCRdb reanalysed the RT-PCR reads using MiXCR and keeps one entry per CDR3 protein. This sample has 920,000 or so distinct CDR3 sequences, with approximately 18% found just once. Material: blood, either unsorted or a sorted T cell fraction (not recorded which). The receptors come from a human donor who was either an allogeneic HSCT recipient or a stem cell or donor lymphocyte infusion donor (not recorded which). It is not recorded whose cells these are; they may come from a transplant donor. CDR3s include the opening cysteine and the closing phenylalanine or tryptophan. Fields, in order: V gene, J gene, CDR3 protein.

TRBV6-5	TRBJ2-1	CASSYSQGNEQFF
TRBV20-1	TRBJ1-5	CSAPERMSNQPQHF
TRBV7-2	TRBJ2-2	CASKKGDLNTGELFF
TRBV7-9	TRBJ1-2	CASSQAQRLYGYTF
TRBV20-1	TRBJ2-7	CSAMSGVFFEQYF
TRBV6-1	TRBJ1-2	CASRPRINYGYTF
TRBV12-3/TRBV12-4	TRBJ2-1	CASSLPSDRTLSNEQFF
TRBV5-6	TRBJ2-1	CASSLSLLGAGGPLEQFF
TRBV6-1	TRBJ1-2	CASSDYSGNYGYTF
TRBV20-1	TRBJ2-1	CSARRERAHRDEQFF
TRBV4-3	TRBJ2-7	CASSQDQSATEQYF
TRBV7-9	TRBJ2-2	CASSSRTGKDTGELFF
TRBV5-1	TRBJ2-1	CASSLGLAGWRNSYNEQFF
TRBV7-9	TRBJ2-2	CASSLGPLRTGELFF
TRBV2	TRBJ2-7	CASMDPYETGVYEQYF
TRBV10-3	TRBJ2-3	CAISDYRLAGGPSTDTQYF
TRBV7-2	TRBJ2-4	CASSLGLAGGLRNIQYF
TRBV6-5	TRBJ1-2	CASSYSEMGQGAFGYTF
TRBV29-1	TRBJ2-1	CSVGPTSGSYNEQFF
TRBV6-2/TRBV6-3	TRBJ2-1	CASSYGAGQFF
TRBV5-6	TRBJ2-3	CASSPDRAITDTQYF
TRBV5-6	TRBJ1-6	CASSYVGSPLHF
TRBV14	TRBJ2-7	CASSPTITYEQYF